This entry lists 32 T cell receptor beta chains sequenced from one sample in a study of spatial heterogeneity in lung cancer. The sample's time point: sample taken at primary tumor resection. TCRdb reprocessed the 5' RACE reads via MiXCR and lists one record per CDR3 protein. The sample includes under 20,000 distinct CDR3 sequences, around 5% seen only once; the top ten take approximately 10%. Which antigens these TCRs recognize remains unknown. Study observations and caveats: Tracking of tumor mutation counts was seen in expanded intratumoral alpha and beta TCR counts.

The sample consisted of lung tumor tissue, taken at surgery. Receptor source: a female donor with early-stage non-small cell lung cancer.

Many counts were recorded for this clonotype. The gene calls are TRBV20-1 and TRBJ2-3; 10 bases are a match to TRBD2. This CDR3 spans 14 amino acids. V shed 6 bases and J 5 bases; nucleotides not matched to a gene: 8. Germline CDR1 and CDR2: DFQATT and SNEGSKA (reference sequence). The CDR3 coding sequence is TGCAGTGCGGATGCTAGCGGGAGAATAGATACGCAGTATTTT. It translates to CSADASGRIDTQYF.

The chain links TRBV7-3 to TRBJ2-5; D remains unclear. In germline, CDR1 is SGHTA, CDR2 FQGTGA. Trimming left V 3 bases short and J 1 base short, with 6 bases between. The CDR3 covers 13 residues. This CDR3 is CASSFGSQETQYF. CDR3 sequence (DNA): TGTGCCAGCAGCTTCGGCTCCCAAGAGACCCAGTACTTC.

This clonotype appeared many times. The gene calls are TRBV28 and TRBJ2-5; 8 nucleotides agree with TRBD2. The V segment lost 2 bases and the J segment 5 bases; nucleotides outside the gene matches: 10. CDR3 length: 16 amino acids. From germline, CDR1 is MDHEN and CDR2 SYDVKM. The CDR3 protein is CASSLQGSGKRETQYF. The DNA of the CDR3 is TGTGCCAGCAGTTTACAGGGTAGCGGGAAAAGGGAGACCCAGTACTTC. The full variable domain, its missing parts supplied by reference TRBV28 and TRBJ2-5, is DVKVTQSSRYLVKRTGEKVFLECVQDMDHENMFWYRQDPGLGLRLIYFSYDVKMKEKGDIPEGYSVSREKKERFSLILESASTNQTSMYLCASSLQGSGKRETQYFGPGTRLLVL.

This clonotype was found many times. In DNA, the CDR3 is TGTGCCAGCAGACCCGTGGGGCAGTACGAGCAGTACTTC. Translated: CASRPVGQYEQYF. The chain is built from TRBV6-5 and TRBJ2-7; a possible D gene is TRBD1 (5 bases). Trimming removed 6 bases at V and 4 bases at J, with 13 bases between. The CDR3 spans 13 residues. Germline V gene data show CDR1 as MNHEY and CDR2 as SVGAGI.

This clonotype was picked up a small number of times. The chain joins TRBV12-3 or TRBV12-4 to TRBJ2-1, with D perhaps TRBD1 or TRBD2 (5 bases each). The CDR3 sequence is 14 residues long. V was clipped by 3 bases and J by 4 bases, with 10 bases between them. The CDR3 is CASSFGTKYNEQFF. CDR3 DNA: TGTGCCAGCAGTTTCGGGACCAAATACAATGAGCAGTTCTTC.

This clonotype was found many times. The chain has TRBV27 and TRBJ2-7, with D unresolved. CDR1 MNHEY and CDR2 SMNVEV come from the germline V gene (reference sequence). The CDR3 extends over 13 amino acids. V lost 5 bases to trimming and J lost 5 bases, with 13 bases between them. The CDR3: CASSRASQDEQYF. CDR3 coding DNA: TGTGCCAGCAGTAGGGCCTCTCAGGACGAGCAGTACTTC.

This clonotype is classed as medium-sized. CDR3 nucleotide sequence: TGTGCCAGCAGTACACGGACAGATACGCAGTATTTT. Amino acid sequence: CASSTRTDTQYF. This chain links TRBV2 with TRBJ2-3; D remains unclear. The V end was cut by 5 bases, the J end by 3 bases, with 6 bases between. Germline CDR1 SNHLY, CDR2 FYNNEI. There are 12 residues in the CDR3.

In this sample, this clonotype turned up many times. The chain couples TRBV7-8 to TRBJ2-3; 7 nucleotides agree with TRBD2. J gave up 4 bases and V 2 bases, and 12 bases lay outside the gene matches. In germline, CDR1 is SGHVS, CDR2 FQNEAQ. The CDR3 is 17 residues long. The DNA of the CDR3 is TGTGCCAGCAGCTTATACGGAATTGGGGGGGGATCAGATACGCAGTATTTT. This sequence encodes CASSLYGIGGGSDTQYF.

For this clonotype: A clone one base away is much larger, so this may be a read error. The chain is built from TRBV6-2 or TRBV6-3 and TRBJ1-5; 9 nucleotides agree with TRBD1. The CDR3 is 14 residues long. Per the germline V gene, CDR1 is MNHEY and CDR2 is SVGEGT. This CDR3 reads CASSSRDRDQRQHF. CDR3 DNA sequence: TGTGCCAGCAGTTCCCGGGACAGGGATCAGCGCCAGCATTTT.

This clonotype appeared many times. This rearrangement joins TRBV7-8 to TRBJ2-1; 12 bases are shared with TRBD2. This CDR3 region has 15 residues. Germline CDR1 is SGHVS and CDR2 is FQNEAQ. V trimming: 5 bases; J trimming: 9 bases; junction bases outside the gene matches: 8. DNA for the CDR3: TGTGCCAGCAGCCCACGGACTAGCGGGAAAGGTGAGCAGTTCTTC. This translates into CASSPRTSGKGEQFF.

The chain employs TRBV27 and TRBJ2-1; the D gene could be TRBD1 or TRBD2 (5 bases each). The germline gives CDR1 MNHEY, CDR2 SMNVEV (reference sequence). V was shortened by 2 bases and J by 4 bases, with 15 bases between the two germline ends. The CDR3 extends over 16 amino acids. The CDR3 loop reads CASSLRTGAFYNEQFF. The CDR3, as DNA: TGTGCCAGCAGTTTAAGAACCGGGGCCTTTTACAATGAGCAGTTCTTC.

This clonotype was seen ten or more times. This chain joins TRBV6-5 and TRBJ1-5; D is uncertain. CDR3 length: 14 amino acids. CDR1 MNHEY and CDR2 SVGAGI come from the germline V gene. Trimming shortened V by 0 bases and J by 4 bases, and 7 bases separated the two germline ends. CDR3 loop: CASSYSDPNQPQHF. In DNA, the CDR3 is TGTGCCAGCAGTTACTCGGACCCTAATCAGCCCCAGCATTTT.

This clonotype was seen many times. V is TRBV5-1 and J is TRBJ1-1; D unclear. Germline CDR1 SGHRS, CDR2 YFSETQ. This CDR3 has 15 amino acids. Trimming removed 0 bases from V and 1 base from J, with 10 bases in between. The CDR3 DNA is TGCGCCAGCAGCTTGGTGGGGAACCCGAACACTGAAGCTTTCTTT. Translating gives CASSLVGNPNTEAFF.

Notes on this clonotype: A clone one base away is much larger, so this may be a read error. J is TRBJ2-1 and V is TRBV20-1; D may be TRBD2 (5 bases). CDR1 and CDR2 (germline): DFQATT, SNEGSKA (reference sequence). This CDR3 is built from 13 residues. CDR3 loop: CSARDFSYNKQFF. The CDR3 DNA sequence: TGCAGTGCTAGGGACTTCTCCTACAATAAGCAGTTCTTC.

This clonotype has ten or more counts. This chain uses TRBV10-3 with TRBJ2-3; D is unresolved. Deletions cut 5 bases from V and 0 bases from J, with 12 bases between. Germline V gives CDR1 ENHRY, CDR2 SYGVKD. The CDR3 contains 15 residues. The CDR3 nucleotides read TGTGCCATCAGTTCACAGATATACAGCACAGATACGCAGTATTTT. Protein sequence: CAISSQIYSTDTQYF.

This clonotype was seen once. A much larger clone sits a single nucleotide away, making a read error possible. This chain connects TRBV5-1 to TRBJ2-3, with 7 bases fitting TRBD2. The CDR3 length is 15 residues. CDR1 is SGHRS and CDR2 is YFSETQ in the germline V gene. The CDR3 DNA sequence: TGCGCCAGCAGCACCGGGACTAAGGTCCCAGATACGCGGTATTTT. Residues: CASSTGTKVPDTRYF.

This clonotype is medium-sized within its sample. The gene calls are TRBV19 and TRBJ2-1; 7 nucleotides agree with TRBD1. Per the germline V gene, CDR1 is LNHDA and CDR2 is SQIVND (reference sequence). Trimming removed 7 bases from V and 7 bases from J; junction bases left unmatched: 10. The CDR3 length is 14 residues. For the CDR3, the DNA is TGTGCCAGTACCCAGGGGGTGGGTTTGAATGAGCAGTTCTTC. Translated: CASTQGVGLNEQFF.

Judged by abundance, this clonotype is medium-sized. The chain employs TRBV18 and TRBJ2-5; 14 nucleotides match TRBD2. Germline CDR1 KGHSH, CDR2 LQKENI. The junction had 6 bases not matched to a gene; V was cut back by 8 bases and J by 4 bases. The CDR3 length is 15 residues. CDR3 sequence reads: CASLPGTSGRETQYF. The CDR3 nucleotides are TGTGCCAGCCTCCCGGGGACTAGCGGGAGAGAGACCCAGTACTTC.

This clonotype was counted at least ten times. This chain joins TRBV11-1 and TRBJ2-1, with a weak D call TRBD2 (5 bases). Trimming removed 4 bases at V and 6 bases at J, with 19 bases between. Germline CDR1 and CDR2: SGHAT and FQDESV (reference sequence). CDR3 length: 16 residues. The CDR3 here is CASSSHSAGRSNEQFF. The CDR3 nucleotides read TGTGCCAGCAGCTCCCACTCGGCGGGCCGTTCCAATGAGCAGTTCTTC.

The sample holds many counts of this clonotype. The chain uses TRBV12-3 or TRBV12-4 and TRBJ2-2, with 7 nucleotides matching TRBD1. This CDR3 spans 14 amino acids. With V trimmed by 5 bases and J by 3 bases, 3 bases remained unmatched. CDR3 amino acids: CASSPGQYTGELFF. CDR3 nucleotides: TGTGCCAGCAGTCCGGGACAGTACACCGGGGAGCTGTTTTTT.

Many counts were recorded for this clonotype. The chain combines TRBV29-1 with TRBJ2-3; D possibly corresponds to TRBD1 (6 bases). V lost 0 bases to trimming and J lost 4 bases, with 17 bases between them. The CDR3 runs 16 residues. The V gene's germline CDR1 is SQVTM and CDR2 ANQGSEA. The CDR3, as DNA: TGCAGCGTTGAAGATTGGGATAGGACAGCCTCAGATACGCAGTATTTT. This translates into CSVEDWDRTASDTQYF.

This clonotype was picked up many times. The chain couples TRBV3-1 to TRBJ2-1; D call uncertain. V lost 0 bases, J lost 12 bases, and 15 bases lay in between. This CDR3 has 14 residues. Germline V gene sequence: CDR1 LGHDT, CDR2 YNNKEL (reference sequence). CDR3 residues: CASSQDHRFLPQFF. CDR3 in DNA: TGTGCCAGCAGCCAAGACCATCGGTTCCTACCGCAGTTCTTC.

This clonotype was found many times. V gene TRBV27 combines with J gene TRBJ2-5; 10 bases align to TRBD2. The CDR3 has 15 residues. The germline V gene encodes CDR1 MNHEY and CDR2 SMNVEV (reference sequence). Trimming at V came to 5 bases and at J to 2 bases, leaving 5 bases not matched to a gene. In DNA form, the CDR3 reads TGTGCCAGCAGTCCGGGACTAGCGAAGCAAGAGACCCAGTACTTC. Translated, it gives CASSPGLAKQETQYF.

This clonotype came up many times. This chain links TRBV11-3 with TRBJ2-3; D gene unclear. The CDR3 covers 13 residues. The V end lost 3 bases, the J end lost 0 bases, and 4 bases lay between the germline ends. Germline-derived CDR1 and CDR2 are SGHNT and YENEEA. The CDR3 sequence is CASSFGSTDTQYF. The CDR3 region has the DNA TGTGCCAGCAGCTTCGGTAGCACAGATACGCAGTATTTT.

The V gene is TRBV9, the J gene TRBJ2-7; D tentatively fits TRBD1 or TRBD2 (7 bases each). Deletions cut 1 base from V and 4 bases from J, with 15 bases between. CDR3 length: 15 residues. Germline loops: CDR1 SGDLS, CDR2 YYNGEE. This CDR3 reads CASSVSGDSSYEQYF. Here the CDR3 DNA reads TGTGCCAGCAGCGTAAGCGGGGACAGCTCGTACGAGCAGTACTTC.

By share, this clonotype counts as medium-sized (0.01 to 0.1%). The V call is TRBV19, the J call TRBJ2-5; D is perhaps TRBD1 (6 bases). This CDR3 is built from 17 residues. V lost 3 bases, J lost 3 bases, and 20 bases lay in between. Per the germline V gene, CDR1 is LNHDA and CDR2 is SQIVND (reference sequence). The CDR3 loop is CASSMKAGRTAEETQYF. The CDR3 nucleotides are TGTGCCAGTAGTATGAAGGCCGGAAGGACAGCAGAAGAGACCCAGTACTTC.

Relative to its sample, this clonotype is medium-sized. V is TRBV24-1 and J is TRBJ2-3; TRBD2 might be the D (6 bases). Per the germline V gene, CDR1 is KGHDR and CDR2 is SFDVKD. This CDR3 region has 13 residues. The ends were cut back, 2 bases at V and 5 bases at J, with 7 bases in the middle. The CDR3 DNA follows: TGTGCCACCAGTGATTCGGGACTAGATACGCAGTATTTT. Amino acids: CATSDSGLDTQYF.

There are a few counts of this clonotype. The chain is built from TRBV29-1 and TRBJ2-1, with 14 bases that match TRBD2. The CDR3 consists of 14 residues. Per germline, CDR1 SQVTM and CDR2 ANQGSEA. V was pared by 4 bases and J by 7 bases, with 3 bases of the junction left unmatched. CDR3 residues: CSVGLAGGFNEQFF. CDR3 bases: TGCAGCGTTGGACTAGCGGGAGGGTTTAATGAGCAGTTCTTC.

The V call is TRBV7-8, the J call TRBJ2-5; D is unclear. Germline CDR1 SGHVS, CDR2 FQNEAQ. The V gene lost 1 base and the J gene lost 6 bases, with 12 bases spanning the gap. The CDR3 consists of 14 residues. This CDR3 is CASSLGGITKTQYF. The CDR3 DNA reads TGTGCCAGCAGCTTAGGAGGCATTACTAAGACCCAGTACTTC.

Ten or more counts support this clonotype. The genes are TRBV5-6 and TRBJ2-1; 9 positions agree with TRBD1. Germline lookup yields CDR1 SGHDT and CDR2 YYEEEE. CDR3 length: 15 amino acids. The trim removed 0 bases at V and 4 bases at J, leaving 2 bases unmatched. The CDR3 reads CASSLGDREYNEQFF. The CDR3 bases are TGTGCCAGCAGCTTGGGGGACAGGGAATACAATGAGCAGTTCTTC.

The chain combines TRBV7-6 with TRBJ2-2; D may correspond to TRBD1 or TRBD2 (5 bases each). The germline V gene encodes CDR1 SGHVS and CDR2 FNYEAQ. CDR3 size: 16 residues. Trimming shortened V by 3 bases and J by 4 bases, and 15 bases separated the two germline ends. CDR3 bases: TGTGCCAGCAGCTTCCTGTCGACTGGGGGCACCGGGGAGCTGTTTTTT. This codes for CASSFLSTGGTGELFF.

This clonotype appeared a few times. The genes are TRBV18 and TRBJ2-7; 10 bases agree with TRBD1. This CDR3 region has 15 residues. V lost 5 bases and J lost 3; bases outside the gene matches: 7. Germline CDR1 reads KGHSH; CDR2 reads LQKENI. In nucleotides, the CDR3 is TGTGCCAGCTCAGGGTCCGGGACAGGGGTCTACGAGCAGTACTTC. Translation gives CASSGSGTGVYEQYF.